Listed here is a single T cell receptor beta chain. All enrollees were roughly 18 to 90 years old and from 20 to 30 US areas. Cohorts were based on clinical histories the participants reported. Germline CDR1 SEHNR, CDR2 FQNEAQ (reference sequence). V was pared by 7 bases and J by 8 bases, with 14 bases of the junction left unmatched. This CDR3 spans 15 amino acids. These data come from a study of blood T cell repertoires in COVID-19. Background on the study: Acute and convalescent COVID-19 samples came from the United States, Italy and Spain. In each case, the material was cDNA or gDNA derived from T cells, B-cell-depleted T cells, or PBMCs.

TCRdb's table, derived via immunoSEQ multiplex PCR, lists solely in-frame clones and lacks some. The table has some 250,000 clones, under 90% seen once. The source of this sequence is a woman in her 30s with acute COVID-19. Sequenced sample: PBMCs or T cells enriched from blood (not recorded which). The chain combines TRBV7-9 with TRBJ1-2; TRBD1 aligns across 9 bases. CDR3 sequence reads: CASTSPGQGGYGYTF. As DNA, the CDR3 is TGTGCCAGCACCTCTCCGGGACAGGGCGGATACGGCTACACCTTC.